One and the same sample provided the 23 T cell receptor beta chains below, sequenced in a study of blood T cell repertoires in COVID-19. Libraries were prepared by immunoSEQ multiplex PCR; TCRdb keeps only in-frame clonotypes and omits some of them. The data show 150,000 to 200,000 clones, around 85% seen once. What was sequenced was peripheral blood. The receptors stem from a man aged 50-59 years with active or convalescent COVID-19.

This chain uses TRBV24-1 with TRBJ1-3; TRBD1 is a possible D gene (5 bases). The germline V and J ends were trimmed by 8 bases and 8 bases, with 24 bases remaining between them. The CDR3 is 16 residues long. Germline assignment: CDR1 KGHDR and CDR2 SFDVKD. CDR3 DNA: TGTGCCACCAATAGGGGTTGGGCGAAGCGGGTGGACACCATATATTTT. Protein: CATNRGWAKRVDTIYF.

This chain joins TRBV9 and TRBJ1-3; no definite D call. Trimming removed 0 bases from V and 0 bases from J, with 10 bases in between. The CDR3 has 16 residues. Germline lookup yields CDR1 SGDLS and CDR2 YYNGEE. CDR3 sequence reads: CASSVGGASSGNTIYF. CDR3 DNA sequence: TGTGCCAGCAGCGTAGGGGGAGCGAGCTCTGGAAACACCATATATTTT.

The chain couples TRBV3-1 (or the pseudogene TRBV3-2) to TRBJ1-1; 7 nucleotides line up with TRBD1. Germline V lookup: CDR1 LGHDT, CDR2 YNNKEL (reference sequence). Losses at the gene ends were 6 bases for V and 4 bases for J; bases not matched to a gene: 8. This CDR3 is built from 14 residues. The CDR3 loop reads CASSPQGQGTEAFF. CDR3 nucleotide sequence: TGTGCCAGCAGTCCACAGGGGCAAGGCACTGAAGCTTTCTTT.

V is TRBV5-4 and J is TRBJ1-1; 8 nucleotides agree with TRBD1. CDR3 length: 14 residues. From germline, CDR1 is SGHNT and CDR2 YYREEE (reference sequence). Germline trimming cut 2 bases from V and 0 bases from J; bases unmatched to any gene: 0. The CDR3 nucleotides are TGTGCCAGCAGCTTACAGGGGGTGAACACTGAAGCTTTCTTT. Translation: CASSLQGVNTEAFF.

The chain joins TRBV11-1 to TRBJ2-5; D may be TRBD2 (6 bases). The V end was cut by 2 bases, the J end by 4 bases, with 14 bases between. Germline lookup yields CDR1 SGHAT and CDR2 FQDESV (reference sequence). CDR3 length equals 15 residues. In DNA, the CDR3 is TGTGCCAGCAGCTTAACTTGGGGTAGCGGAGAGACCCAGTACTTC. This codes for CASSLTWGSGETQYF. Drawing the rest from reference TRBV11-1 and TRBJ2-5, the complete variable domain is EAEVAQSPRYKITEKSQAVAFWCDPISGHATLYWYRQILGQGPELLVQFQDESVVDDSQLPKDRFSAERLKGVDSTLKIQPAELGDSAMYLCASSLTWGSGETQYFGPGTRLLVL.

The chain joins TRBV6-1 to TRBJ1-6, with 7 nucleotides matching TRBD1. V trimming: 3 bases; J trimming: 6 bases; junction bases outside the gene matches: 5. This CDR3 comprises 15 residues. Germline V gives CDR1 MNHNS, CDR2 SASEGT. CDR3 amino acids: CASSDLQGLNSPLHF. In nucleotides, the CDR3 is TGTGCCAGCAGTGACCTACAGGGGCTTAATTCACCCCTCCACTTT.

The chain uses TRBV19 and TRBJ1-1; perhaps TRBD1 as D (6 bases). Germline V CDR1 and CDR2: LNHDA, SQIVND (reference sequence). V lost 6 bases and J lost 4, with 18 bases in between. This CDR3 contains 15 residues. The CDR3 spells CASRVQGISGTEAFF. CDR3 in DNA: TGTGCCAGTAGGGTTCAGGGGATTTCTGGCACTGAAGCTTTCTTT.

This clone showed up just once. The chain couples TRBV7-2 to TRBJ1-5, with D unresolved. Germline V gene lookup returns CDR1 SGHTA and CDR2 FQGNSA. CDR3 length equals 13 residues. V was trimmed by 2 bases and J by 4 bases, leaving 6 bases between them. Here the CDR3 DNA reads TGTGCCAGCAGCTTACGGGGAAATCAGCCCCAGCATTTT. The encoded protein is CASSLRGNQPQHF.

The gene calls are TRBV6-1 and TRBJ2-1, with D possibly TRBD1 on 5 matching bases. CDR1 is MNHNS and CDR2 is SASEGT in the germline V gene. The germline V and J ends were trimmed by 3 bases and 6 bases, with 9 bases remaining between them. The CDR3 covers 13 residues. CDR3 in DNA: TGTGCCAGCAGTGACAGGGTCGCCAATGAGCAGTTCTTC. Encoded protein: CASSDRVANEQFF.

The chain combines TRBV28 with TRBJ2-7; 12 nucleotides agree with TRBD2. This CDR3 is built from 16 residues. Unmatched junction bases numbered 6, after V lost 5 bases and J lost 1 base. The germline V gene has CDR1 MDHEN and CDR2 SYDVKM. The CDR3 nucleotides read TGTGCCAGCAGTAACCCCGGGACTAGCGGGTCCTACGAGCAGTACTTC. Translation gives CASSNPGTSGSYEQYF.

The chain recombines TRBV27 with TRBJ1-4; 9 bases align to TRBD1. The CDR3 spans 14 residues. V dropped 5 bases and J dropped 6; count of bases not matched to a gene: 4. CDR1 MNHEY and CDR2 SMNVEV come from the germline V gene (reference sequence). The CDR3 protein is CASSRTGVYEKLFF. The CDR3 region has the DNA TGTGCCAGCAGTAGGACAGGGGTCTATGAAAAACTGTTTTTT.

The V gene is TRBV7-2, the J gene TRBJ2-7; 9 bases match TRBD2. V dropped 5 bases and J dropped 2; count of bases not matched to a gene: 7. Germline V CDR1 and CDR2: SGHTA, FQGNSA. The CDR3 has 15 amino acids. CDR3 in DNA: TGTGCCAGCAGCCCCCGGGGACTAGCCACCTACGAGCAGTACTTC. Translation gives CASSPRGLATYEQYF.

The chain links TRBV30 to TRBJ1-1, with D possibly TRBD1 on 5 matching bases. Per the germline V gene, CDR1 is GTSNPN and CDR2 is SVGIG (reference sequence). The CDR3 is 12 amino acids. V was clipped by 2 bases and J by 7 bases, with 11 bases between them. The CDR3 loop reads CAWSRQFNEAFF. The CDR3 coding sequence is TGTGCCTGGAGTCGACAGTTCAATGAAGCTTTCTTT.

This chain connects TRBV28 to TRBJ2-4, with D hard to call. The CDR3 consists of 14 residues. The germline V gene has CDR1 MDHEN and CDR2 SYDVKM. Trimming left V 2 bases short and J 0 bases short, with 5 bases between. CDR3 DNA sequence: TGTGCCAGCAGTTTAACTCTAGCCAAAAACATTCAGTACTTC. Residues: CASSLTLAKNIQYF.

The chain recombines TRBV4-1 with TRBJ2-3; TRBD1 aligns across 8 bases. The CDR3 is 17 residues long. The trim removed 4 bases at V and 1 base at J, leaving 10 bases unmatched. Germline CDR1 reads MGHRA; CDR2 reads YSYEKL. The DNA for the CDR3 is TGCGCCAGCAGCCCCCCCCAGGGGGCGATTGGCACAGATACGCAGTATTTT. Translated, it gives CASSPPQGAIGTDTQYF.

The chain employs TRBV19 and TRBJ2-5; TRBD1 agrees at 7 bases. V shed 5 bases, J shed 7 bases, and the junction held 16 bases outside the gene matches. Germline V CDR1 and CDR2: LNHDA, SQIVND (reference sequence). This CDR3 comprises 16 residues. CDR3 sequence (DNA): TGTGCCAGTAGTCCCCGGGAAGCAGGGGGAGAAGGGACCCAGTACTTC. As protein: CASSPREAGGEGTQYF.

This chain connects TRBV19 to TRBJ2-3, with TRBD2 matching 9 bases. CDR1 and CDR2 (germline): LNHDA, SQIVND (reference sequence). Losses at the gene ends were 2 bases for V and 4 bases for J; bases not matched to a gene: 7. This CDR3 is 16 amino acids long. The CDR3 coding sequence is TGTGCCAGTAGTATAAGCACTAGCGGGTGGGCAGATACGCAGTATTTT. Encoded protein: CASSISTSGWADTQYF.

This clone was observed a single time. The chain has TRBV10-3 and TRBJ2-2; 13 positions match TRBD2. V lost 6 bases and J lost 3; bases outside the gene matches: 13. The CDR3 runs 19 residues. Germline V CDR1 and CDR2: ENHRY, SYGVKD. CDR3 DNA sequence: TGTGCCATCAGGAATCCGGGACTAGCGGGAACTAACTACACCGGGGAGCTGTTTTTT. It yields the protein CAIRNPGLAGTNYTGELFF.

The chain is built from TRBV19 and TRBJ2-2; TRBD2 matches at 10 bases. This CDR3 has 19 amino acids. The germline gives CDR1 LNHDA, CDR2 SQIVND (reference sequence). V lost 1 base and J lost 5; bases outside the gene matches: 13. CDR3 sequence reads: CASSIGSSGRVFATGELFF. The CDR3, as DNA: TGTGCCAGTAGTATAGGTTCTAGCGGGAGAGTTTTTGCGACCGGGGAGCTGTTTTTT. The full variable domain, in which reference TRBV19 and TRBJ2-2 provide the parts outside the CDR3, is DGGITQSPKYLFRKEGQNVTLSCEQNLNHDAMYWYRQDPGQGLRLIYYSQIVNDFQKGDIAEGYSVSREKKESFPLTVTSAQKNPTAFYLCASSIGSSGRVFATGELFFGEGSRLTVL.

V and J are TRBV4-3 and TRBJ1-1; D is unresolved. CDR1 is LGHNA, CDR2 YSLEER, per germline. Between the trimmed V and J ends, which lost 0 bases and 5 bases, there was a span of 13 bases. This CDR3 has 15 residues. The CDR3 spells CASSQEAGSYTEAFF. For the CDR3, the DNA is TGCGCCAGCAGCCAAGAGGCGGGATCATATACTGAAGCTTTCTTT.

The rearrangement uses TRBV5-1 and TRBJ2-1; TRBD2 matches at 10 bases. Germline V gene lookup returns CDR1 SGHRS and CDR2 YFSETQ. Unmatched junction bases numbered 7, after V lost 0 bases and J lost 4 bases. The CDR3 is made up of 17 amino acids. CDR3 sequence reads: CASSLEVSGGRYNEQFF. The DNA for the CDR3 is TGCGCCAGCAGCTTGGAGGTTAGCGGGGGGCGATACAATGAGCAGTTCTTC. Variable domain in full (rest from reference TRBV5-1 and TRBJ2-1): KAGVTQTPRYLIKTRGQQVTLSCSPISGHRSVSWYQQTPGQGLQFLFEYFSETQRNKGNFPGRFSGRQFSNSRSEMNVSTLELGDSALYLCASSLEVSGGRYNEQFFGPGTRLTVL.

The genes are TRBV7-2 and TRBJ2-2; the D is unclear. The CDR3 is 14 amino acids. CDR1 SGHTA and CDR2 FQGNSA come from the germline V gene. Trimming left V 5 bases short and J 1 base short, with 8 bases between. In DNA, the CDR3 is TGTGCCAGCAGCCCAACTTTGAACACCGGGGAGCTGTTTTTT. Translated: CASSPTLNTGELFF. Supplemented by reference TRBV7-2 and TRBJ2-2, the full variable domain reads GAGVSQSPSNKVTEKGKDVELRCDPISGHTALYWYRQSLGQGLEFLIYFQGNSAPDKSGLPSDRFSAERTGGSVSTLTIQRTQQEDSAVYLCASSPTLNTGELFFGEGSRLTVL.

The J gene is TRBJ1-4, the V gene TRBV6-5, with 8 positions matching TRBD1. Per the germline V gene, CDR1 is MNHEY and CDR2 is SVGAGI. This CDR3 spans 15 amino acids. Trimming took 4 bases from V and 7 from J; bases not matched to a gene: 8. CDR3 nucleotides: TGTGCCAGCAGTTCGCAGGGGGCTGTGTTTGAAAAACTGTTTTTT. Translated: CASSSQGAVFEKLFF.